The 13 T cell receptor beta chains given below trace back to one sample, sequenced in a study of cytomegalovirus exposure and HLA in healthy donors. The PCR was carried out with 60 Vbeta primers and 13 Jbeta primers. Sequenced by immunoSEQ multiplex PCR; TCRdb stores in-frame clones only, minus some. The sample contains tens of thousands of clones, 83% of which appear only once. Material for sequencing was PBMCs. The receptors stem from a man younger than 40 in good health and CMV-seronegative.

CDR3 bases: TGCGCCAGCAGCTATGGACAGAGCACAGATACGCAGTATTTT. Translation gives CASSYGQSTDTQYF. The chain has TRBV5-1 and TRBJ2-3; D is possibly TRBD1 (6 bases). V shed 3 bases and J shed 0 bases, with 8 bases lying between them. Per germline, CDR1 SGHRS and CDR2 YFSETQ. CDR3 size: 14 residues.

The genes are TRBV29-1 and TRBJ1-3; TRBD1 is a possible D gene (5 bases). This CDR3 contains 13 residues. Trimming pared 4 bases from V and 0 bases from J, leaving 7 bases between. Germline values: CDR1 SQVTM, CDR2 ANQGSEA. For the CDR3, the DNA is TGCAGCGTTGCCAGGGACTCTGGAAACACCATATATTTT. It codes for CSVARDSGNTIYF. Looking up the rest from reference TRBV29-1 and TRBJ1-3 gives the full variable domain: SAVISQKPSRDICQRGTSLTIQCQVDSQVTMMFWYRQQPGQSLTLIATANQGSEATYESGFVIDKFPISRPNLTFSTLTVSNMSPEDSSIYLCSVARDSGNTIYFGEGSWLTVV.

This clone has more than one count but fewer than ten. This chain uses TRBV18 with TRBJ1-1, with D hard to call. The V end lost 3 bases, the J end lost 5 bases, and 10 bases lay between the germline ends. CDR1 KGHSH and CDR2 LQKENI come from the germline V gene. CDR3 length equals 13 residues. The CDR3 is CASSPGPRTEAFF. CDR3 sequence (DNA): TGTGCCAGCTCACCCGGTCCCCGGACTGAAGCTTTCTTT.

The J gene is TRBJ1-1, the V gene TRBV7-9; D uncertain. The V end was cut by 1 base, the J end by 3 bases, with 6 bases between. This CDR3 spans 13 amino acids. CDR1 is SEHNR and CDR2 is FQNEAQ in the germline V gene (reference sequence). CDR3: CASSLVAYTEAFF. The CDR3 DNA is TGTGCCAGCAGCTTAGTGGCTTACACTGAAGCTTTCTTT. Full variable domain (missing parts from reference TRBV7-9 and TRBJ1-1): DTGVSQNPRHKITKRGQNVTFRCDPISEHNRLYWYRQTLGQGPEFLTYFQNEAQLEKSRLLSDRFSAERPKGSFSTLEIQRTEQGDSAMYLCASSLVAYTEAFFGQGTRLTVV.

V usage is TRBV7-2 and J usage is TRBJ1-2; D gene unclear. This CDR3 region has 15 residues. The V gene's germline CDR1 is SGHTA and CDR2 FQGNSA. V lost 3 bases and J lost 0, with 11 bases in between. Written as DNA, the CDR3 is TGTGCCAGCAGCTTTGAGGGCACAACTAACTATGGCTACACCTTC. Translating it yields CASSFEGTTNYGYTF.

Regarding this clone: The sample contains more than one DNA sequence encoding this CDR3. V and J are TRBV5-1 and TRBJ2-3; D is possibly TRBD1 (5 bases). The CDR3 is 14 amino acids. Germline CDR1 SGHRS, CDR2 YFSETQ. V was cut by 1 base and J by 2 bases, with 8 bases left in between. CDR3 nucleotide sequence: TGCGCCAGCAGCTTGCTGACAGACACAGATACGCAGTATTTT. This gives the protein CASSLLTDTDTQYF.

The chain combines TRBV7-2 with TRBJ1-6, with TRBD1 matching over 7 bases. The CDR3 loop spans 18 amino acids. Germline-derived CDR1 and CDR2 are SGHTA and FQGNSA. V lost 1 base and J lost 0; bases outside the gene matches: 6. CDR3 in DNA: TGTGCCAGCAGCTTAGAGGGGACAGTGGGCTCCTATAATTCACCCCTCCACTTT. This codes for CASSLEGTVGSYNSPLHF.

CDR3 loop: CASSPQQGSGNTIYF. The DNA for the CDR3 is TGTGCCAGCAGCCCCCAACAGGGCTCTGGAAACACCATATATTTT. The chain combines TRBV9 with TRBJ1-3, with D maybe TRBD1 (6 bases). The CDR3 is 15 amino acids. V lost 4 bases and J 0 bases, leaving 11 bases between the germline ends. Germline V gives CDR1 SGDLS, CDR2 YYNGEE.

This chain's CDR3 is CASSLGGAVELFF. The CDR3 coding sequence is TGTGCCAGCAGCTTAGGCGGGGCGGTGGAGCTGTTTTTT. The J gene is TRBJ2-2, the V gene TRBV7-8; D might be TRBD2 (6 bases). From germline, CDR1 is SGHVS and CDR2 FQNEAQ. The CDR3 sequence is 13 residues long. V lost 1 base and J 10 bases, leaving 10 bases between the germline ends.

There are a few counts of this clone. The chain uses TRBV4-3 and TRBJ2-7, with TRBD1 identical over 8 bases. CDR1 and CDR2 (germline): LGHNA, YSLEER. The V gene end was trimmed by 0 bases and the J gene end by 1 base; junction bases not matched to a gene: 8. The CDR3 runs 17 residues. CDR3 DNA sequence: TGCGCCAGCAGCCAAGAGGCTACAGGGGGGTGGTCCTACGAGCAGTACTTC. Protein sequence: CASSQEATGGWSYEQYF.

This clone was observed once. This chain connects TRBV9 to TRBJ2-1; 12 nucleotides agree with TRBD2. The trim removed 4 bases at V and 0 bases at J, leaving 8 bases unmatched. Germline assignment: CDR1 SGDLS and CDR2 YYNGEE. CDR3 length: 18 amino acids. The CDR3 DNA reads TGTGCCAGCAGCCCCGGGACTAGCGGGTTTAGCTCCTACAATGAGCAGTTCTTC. It yields the protein CASSPGTSGFSSYNEQFF.

CDR3 nucleotides: TGTGCCAGCAGCACCGGACTCCCCGCCGATACGCAGTATTTT. As protein: CASSTGLPADTQYF. The V and J genes are TRBV7-6 and TRBJ2-3, with D perhaps matching TRBD2 (5 bases). Germline V gene lookup returns CDR1 SGHVS and CDR2 FNYEAQ. V gave up 5 bases and J gave up 6 bases, with 15 bases separating them. The CDR3 length is 14 residues. Based on the CDR3 plus reference TRBV7-6 and TRBJ2-3, the full variable domain is GAGVSQSPRYKVTKRGQDVALRCDPISGHVSLYWYRQALGQGPEFLTYFNYEAQQDKSGLPNDRFSAERPEGSISTLTIQRTEQRDSAMYRCASSTGLPADTQYFGPGTRLTVL.

V gene TRBV4-2 combines with J gene TRBJ1-1, with 8 bases identical to TRBD1. CDR1 and CDR2 (germline): LGHNA, YNFKEQ. There are 18 residues in the CDR3. V gave up 6 bases and J gave up 3 bases; unmatched junction bases: 18. The CDR3 region has the DNA TGTGCCAGCAGACCGCGACGAGTAAATACAGGGGGGTACACTGAAGCTTTCTTT. Its protein product is CASRPRRVNTGGYTEAFF.